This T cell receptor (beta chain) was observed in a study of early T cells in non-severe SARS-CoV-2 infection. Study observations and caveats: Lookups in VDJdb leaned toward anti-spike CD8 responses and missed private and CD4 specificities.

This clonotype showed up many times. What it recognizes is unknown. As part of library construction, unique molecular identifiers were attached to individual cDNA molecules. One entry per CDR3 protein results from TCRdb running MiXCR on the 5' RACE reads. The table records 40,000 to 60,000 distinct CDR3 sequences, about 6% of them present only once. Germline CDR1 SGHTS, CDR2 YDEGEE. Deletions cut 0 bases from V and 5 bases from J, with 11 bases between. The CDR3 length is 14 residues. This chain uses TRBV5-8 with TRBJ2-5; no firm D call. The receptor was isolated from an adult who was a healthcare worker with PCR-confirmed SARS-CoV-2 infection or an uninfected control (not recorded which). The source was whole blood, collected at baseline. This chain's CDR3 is CASSLDSPAETQYF. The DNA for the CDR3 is TGTGCCAGCAGCTTGGATTCCCCCGCGGAGACCCAGTACTTC.